Sequencing of this T cell receptor (beta chain) was carried out in a study of control samples from healthy donors and cancer patients. The data were produced by immunoSEQ multiplex PCR, yet TCRdb's version contains in-frame clones alone and is incomplete. The top ten clones hold 14% of a sample with 90,000 or so clones, roughly 90% of them seen once. The CDR3 sequence is 14 residues long. Per the germline V gene, CDR1 is SGHAT and CDR2 is FQNNGV. V gave up 1 base and J gave up 4 bases; unmatched junction bases: 1. The TCR was taken from a woman in her seventies in good health. The J gene is TRBJ1-5, the V gene TRBV11-2; TRBD1 matches 7 bases. Sequenced material: blood. This CDR3 reads CASSLAGGNQPQHF. The CDR3 nucleotides read TGTGCCAGCAGCTTAGCAGGGGGGAATCAGCCCCAGCATTTT.